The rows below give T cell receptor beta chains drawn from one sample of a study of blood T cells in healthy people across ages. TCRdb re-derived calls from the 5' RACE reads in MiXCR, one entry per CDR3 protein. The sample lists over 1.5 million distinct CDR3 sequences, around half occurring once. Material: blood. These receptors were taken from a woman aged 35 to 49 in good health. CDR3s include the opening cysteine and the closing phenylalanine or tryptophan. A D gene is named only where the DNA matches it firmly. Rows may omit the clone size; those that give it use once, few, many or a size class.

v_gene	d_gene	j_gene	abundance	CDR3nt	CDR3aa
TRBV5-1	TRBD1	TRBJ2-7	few	TGCGCCAGCAGCTTGGGGGACAGGCAAAACGAGCAGTACTTC	CASSLGDRQNEQYF
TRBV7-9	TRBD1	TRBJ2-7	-	TGTGCCAGCAGCTTAGGGGCACAGGGGAGAAGGGGCGAGTCCTACGAGCAGTACTTC	CASSLGAQGRRGESYEQYF
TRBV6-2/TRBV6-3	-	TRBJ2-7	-	TGTGCCAGCAGCGAATTTAAAGGGATGAGCTCCTACAATGAGCAGTACTTC	CASSEFKGMSSYNEQYF
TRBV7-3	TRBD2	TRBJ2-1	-	TGTGCCAGCAGCTCCGGACTAGCGGGGTCTGCGTACAATGAGCAGTTCTTC	CASSSGLAGSAYNEQFF
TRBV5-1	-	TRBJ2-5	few	TGCGCCAGCGTTGGGCCTCCGGTGGAGACCCAGTACTTC	CASVGPPVETQYF
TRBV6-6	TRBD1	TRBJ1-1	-	TGTGCCAGCAGTTCAAGACAGGGACAAGCTTTCTTT	CASSSRQGQAFF
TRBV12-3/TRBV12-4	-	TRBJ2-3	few	TGTGCCAGCCCTGACGGGGGCACAGATACGCAGTATTTT	CASPDGGTDTQYF
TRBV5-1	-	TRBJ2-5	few	TGCGCCAGCAGCTTGGGCCCTAGCTTGCAAGAGACCCAGTACTTC	CASSLGPSLQETQYF
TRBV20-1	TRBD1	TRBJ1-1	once	TGCAGGACCGGACAGGGAAGATTGACTGAAGCTTTCTTT	CRTGQGRLTEAFF
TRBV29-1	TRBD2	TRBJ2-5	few	TGCAGCGCTAGCGGGGGAGAAAAAGAGACCCAGTACTTC	CSASGGEKETQYF
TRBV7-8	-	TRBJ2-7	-	TGTGCCAGCAGCTTAGAGTTCGCAGGGGTCGAGCAGTACTTC	CASSLEFAGVEQYF
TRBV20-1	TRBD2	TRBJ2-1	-	TGCAGTGCTAGTGGCGAGCGGGGGGTTAATGAGCAGTTCTTC	CSASGERGVNEQFF
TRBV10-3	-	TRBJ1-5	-	TGTGCCATCAGTGAGTCGACGGTCAGGTCGAGCAATCAGCCCCAGCATTTT	CAISESTVRSSNQPQHF
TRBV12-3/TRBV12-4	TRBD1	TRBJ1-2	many	TGTGCCAGCAGCCGGGACAGGGGTAACTATGGCTACACCTTC	CASSRDRGNYGYTF
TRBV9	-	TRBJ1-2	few	TGTGCCAGCAACCCCGGGATGGACTATGGCTACACCTTC	CASNPGMDYGYTF
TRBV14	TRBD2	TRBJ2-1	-	TGTGCCAGCAGTCAAGGACTAGCGGGGGGTCCCTTCTACAATGAGCAGTTCTTC	CASSQGLAGGPFYNEQFF
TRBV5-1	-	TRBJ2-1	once	TGCGCCAGCAGCAACTCCCAGACAGCTAAGTCCTACAATGAGCAGTTCTTC	CASSNSQTAKSYNEQFF
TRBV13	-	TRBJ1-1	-	TGTGCCAGCAGCCATCTCGGGAACACTGAAGCTTTCTTT	CASSHLGNTEAFF
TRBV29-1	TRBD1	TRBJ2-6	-	TGCAGCGTATCAGACAGGGGCTCTGGGGCCAACGTCCTGACTTTC	CSVSDRGSGANVLTF
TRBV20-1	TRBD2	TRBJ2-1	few	TGCAGTGCTAGGGCTAGCGGGGGTCGGTACAATGAGCAGTTCTTC	CSARASGGRYNEQFF
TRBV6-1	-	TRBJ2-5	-	TGTGCCAGCAGTGAACGGGGCGGTTGGGAGACCCAGTACTTC	CASSERGGWETQYF
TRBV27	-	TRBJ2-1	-	TGTGCCAGCAATGCGGGGCAATCCTACAATGAGCAGTTCTTC	CASNAGQSYNEQFF
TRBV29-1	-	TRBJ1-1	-	TGCAGCGTTGCGATACAGGGCTGGGGGACTGAAGCTTTCTTT	CSVAIQGWGTEAFF
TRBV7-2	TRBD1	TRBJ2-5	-	TGTGCCAGCACCAAGGAGCGAGGGACAGGGGGTGTGTTGTACCAAGAGACCCAGTACTTC	CASTKERGTGGVLYQETQYF
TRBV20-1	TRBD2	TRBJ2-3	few	TGCAGTGCCGGACTCGGTCGGCTAGCGGGGCTCACAGATACGCAGTATTTT	CSAGLGRLAGLTDTQYF
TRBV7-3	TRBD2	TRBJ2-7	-	TGTGCCAGCAGCCCGCTAGCGGGGGAAGATAATGAGCAGTACTTC	CASSPLAGEDNEQYF
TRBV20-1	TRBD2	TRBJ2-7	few	TGCAGTGCTAGACTAAGCGGGGGGGTCTACGAGCAGTACTTC	CSARLSGGVYEQYF
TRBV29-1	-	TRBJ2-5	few	TGCAGCGCCGCGTGGTCCTCCCAAGAGACCCAGTACTTC	CSAAWSSQETQYF
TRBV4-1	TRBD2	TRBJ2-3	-	TGCGCCAGCAGCCAAACCCCAGCGGGAGGCACAGATACGCAGTATTTT	CASSQTPAGGTDTQYF
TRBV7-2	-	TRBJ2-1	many	TGTGCCAGCAGTCTAGTGTCTGAGCAGTTCTTC	CASSLVSEQFF
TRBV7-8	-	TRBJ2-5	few	TGTGCCAGCAGCTCCCATCCCGGGTCAGAGACCCAGTACTTC	CASSSHPGSETQYF
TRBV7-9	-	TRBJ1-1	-	TGTGCCAGCAGCTTCCACAGCACTGAAGCTTTCTTT	CASSFHSTEAFF
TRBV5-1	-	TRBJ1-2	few	TGCGCCAGCAGGCAGCCCAGAGCTAACTATGGCTACACCTTC	CASRQPRANYGYTF
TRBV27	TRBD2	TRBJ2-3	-	TGTGCCAGCAGATCTTTTACTCGGGACGGGGGGGCAGATACGCAGTATTTT	CASRSFTRDGGADTQYF
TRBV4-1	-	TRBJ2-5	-	TGCGCCAGCAGCCAAGGTTGGGGGGGGCAGGTCAATGAGCAGTACTTC	CASSQGWGGQVNEQYF
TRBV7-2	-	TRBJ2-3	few	TGTGCCAGCAGCTTAGGAACTGGGTCGGATAGCACAGATACGCAGTATTTT	CASSLGTGSDSTDTQYF
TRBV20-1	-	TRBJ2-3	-	TGCAGTGCTAAACCAGGGAGGCCAGATACGCAGTATTTT	CSAKPGRPDTQYF
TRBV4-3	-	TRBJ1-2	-	TGCGCCAGCAGCCAAGCCGCCGGGGGTATGGGCGGGGGCTACACCTTC	CASSQAAGGMGGGYTF
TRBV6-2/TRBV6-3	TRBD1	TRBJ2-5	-	TGTGCCAGCAGGGGACAGGGCTTCTTCTCGGAGACCCAGTACTTC	CASRGQGFFSETQYF